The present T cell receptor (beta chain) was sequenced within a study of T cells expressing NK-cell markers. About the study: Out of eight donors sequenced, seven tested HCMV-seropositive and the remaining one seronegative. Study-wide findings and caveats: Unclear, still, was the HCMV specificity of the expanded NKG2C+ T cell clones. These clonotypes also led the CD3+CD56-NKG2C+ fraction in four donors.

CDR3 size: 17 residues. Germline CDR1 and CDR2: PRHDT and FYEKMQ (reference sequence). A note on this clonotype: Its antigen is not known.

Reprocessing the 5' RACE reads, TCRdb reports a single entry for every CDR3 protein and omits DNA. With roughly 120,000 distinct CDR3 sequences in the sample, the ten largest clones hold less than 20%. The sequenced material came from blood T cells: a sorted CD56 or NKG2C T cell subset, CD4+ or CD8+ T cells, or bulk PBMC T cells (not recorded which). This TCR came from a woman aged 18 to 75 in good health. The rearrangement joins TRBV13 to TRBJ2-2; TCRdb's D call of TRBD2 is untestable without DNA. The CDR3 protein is CASSSLGGSVDTGELFF.